These 26 T cell receptor beta chains originate from one sample sequenced in a study of technical replicates of blood from a handful of donors. Sequencing used immunoSEQ multiplex PCR; TCRdb keeps in-frame clones, though not all of them. The sample has about 88,000 clones; approximately 95% are singletons. The source material was T cells isolated from PBMCs. These receptor sequences come from a human donor in good health.

The chain combines TRBV28 with TRBJ2-5; TRBD1 aligns across 8 bases. J gave up 6 bases and V 1 base, and 10 bases lay outside the gene matches. The CDR3 runs 16 residues. The V gene's germline CDR1 is MDHEN and CDR2 SYDVKM. CDR3 sequence reads: CASSLSSQGVVKTQYF. The CDR3 DNA reads TGTGCCAGCAGTTTATCATCACAGGGGGTCGTAAAGACCCAGTACTTC.

CDR3: CASRRDRGPNQPQHF. CDR3 nucleotide sequence: TGTGCCAGCAGAAGGGACAGGGGGCCTAATCAGCCCCAGCATTTT. V usage is TRBV27 and J usage is TRBJ1-5; TRBD1 matches 12 bases. The V gene end was trimmed by 6 bases and the J gene end by 4 bases; junction bases not matched to a gene: 4. The CDR3 covers 15 residues. CDR1 is MNHEY, CDR2 SMNVEV, per germline (reference sequence).

The chain recombines TRBV6-1 with TRBJ2-3; D possibly corresponds to TRBD2 (6 bases). The V gene's germline CDR1 is MNHNS and CDR2 SASEGT. The V and J ends lost 5 bases and 3 bases respectively, with 21 bases between them. The length of the CDR3 is 17 residues. Here the CDR3 reads CASSQGSSWRVTDTQYF. The CDR3 nucleotides are TGTGCCAGCAGTCAAGGGAGTTCTTGGAGGGTTACAGATACGCAGTATTTT.

This chain uses TRBV5-1 with TRBJ2-7; TRBD2 aligns across 8 bases. After removal of 3 bases from V and 0 bases from J, the junction contained 8 bases not matched to a gene. This CDR3 is built from 16 residues. Germline V gene lookup returns CDR1 SGHRS and CDR2 YFSETQ. CDR3 DNA: TGCGCCAGCAGCTCTTCCTTAGCGGGAAGCTCCTACGAGCAGTACTTC. Amino acids: CASSSSLAGSSYEQYF.

This chain joins TRBV30 and TRBJ1-2; TRBD1 agrees at 10 bases. Germline V gene data show CDR1 as GTSNPN and CDR2 as SVGIG (reference sequence). With V trimmed by 1 base and J by 6 bases, 8 bases remained unmatched. The CDR3 is made up of 15 amino acids. DNA of the CDR3: TGTGCCTGGAGTGCCCCGACAGGGGGCGCGAATGGCTACACCTTC. This translates into CAWSAPTGGANGYTF.

The gene calls are TRBV9 and TRBJ2-5, with TRBD2 identical over 7 bases. This CDR3 spans 16 amino acids. Germline assignment: CDR1 SGDLS and CDR2 YYNGEE. J was trimmed by 1 base and V by 0 bases; bases with no gene match: 6. The CDR3 region has the DNA TGTGCCAGCAGCGTAGTACCCAGGGAGGGCCAAGAGACCCAGTACTTC. Its protein is CASSVVPREGQETQYF.

The chain uses TRBV10-3 and TRBJ2-2; 10 bases align to TRBD2. Germline V gene sequence: CDR1 ENHRY, CDR2 SYGVKD. The CDR3 extends over 20 amino acids. V lost 3 bases to trimming and J lost 1 base; unmatched junction nucleotides: 14. The CDR3 spells CAISDFGLAGVSRNTGELFF. The CDR3, as DNA: TGTGCCATCAGTGATTTCGGCCTAGCGGGAGTCTCTAGGAACACCGGGGAGCTGTTTTTT.

The genes are TRBV28 and TRBJ2-1; TRBD2 agrees at 15 bases. The CDR3 loop spans 15 amino acids. CDR1 is MDHEN and CDR2 is SYDVKM in the germline V gene. With 3 bases clipped from V and 7 bases from J, the junction kept 1 base outside the gene matches. CDR3 residues: CASSFGLAGGNEQFF. CDR3 bases: TGTGCCAGCAGTTTCGGACTAGCGGGAGGGAATGAGCAGTTCTTC.

The J gene is TRBJ1-5, the V gene TRBV7-8; D remains unclear. V dropped 5 bases and J dropped 3 bases, with 17 bases sitting between them. Germline CDR1 reads SGHVS; CDR2 reads FQNEAQ. This CDR3 spans 16 amino acids. The CDR3 bases are TGTGCCAGCAGCCCTAACGAGGGTCTATACAATCAGCCCCAGCATTTT. Translation gives CASSPNEGLYNQPQHF.

The rearrangement joins TRBV7-9 to TRBJ2-5; no firm D call. This CDR3 contains 13 residues. Germline CDR1 SEHNR, CDR2 FQNEAQ (reference sequence). V was cut by 2 bases and J by 3 bases, with 7 bases left in between. The CDR3 sequence: CASSLSSEETQYF. CDR3 DNA: TGTGCCAGCAGCTTATCGTCAGAAGAGACCCAGTACTTC. The full variable domain, in which reference TRBV7-9 and TRBJ2-5 provide the parts outside the CDR3, is DTGVSQNPRHKITKRGQNVTFRCDPISEHNRLYWYRQTLGQGPEFLTYFQNEAQLEKSRLLSDRFSAERPKGSFSTLEIQRTEQGDSAMYLCASSLSSEETQYFGPGTRLLVL.

The chain recombines TRBV29-1 with TRBJ2-1; the D gene is possibly TRBD2 (6 bases). The V end was cut by 7 bases, the J end by 3 bases, with 13 bases between. The V gene's germline CDR1 is SQVTM and CDR2 ANQGSEA. The CDR3 runs 13 residues. CDR3 region: CSARDFGYNEQFF. The CDR3 bases are TGCAGCGCCCGGGACTTCGGCTACAATGAGCAGTTCTTC.

V gene TRBV6-4 combines with J gene TRBJ2-2; 7 bases map to TRBD2. With V trimmed by 3 bases and J by 0 bases, 1 base remained unmatched. The V gene's germline CDR1 is MRHNA and CDR2 SNTAGT. The CDR3 totals 15 residues. The CDR3 region has the DNA TGTGCCAGCAGTGAAGGGAGGGCGAACACCGGGGAGCTGTTTTTT. It specifies CASSEGRANTGELFF.

V is TRBV28 and J is TRBJ1-2, with 10 nucleotides matching TRBD1. After removal of 6 bases from V and 8 bases from J, the junction contained 3 bases not matched to a gene. Germline-derived CDR1 and CDR2 are MDHEN and SYDVKM. The CDR3 loop spans 12 amino acids. CDR3 DNA sequence: TGTGCCAGCAGGGGGACAGGGGCCGGCTACACCTTC. It codes for CASRGTGAGYTF.

This clone appeared a single time. The chain employs TRBV30 and TRBJ2-3, with 8 nucleotides matching TRBD2. This CDR3 contains 13 residues. Trimming cost V 2 bases and J 4 bases; bases outside gene matches: 2. Germline CDR1 and CDR2: GTSNPN and SVGIG (reference sequence). CDR3 DNA: TGTGCCTGGAGTCCCGGGAGGGCAGATACGCAGTATTTT. Protein product: CAWSPGRADTQYF.

The chain has TRBV2 and TRBJ1-4; no clear D gene. The length of the CDR3 is 15 residues. V lost 2 bases and J 2 bases, leaving 9 bases between the germline ends. From germline, CDR1 is SNHLY and CDR2 FYNNEI. CDR3 nucleotides: TGTGCCAGCAGTGAAACCGCTCAGACTAATGAAAAACTGTTTTTT. Residues: CASSETAQTNEKLFF.

CDR3 bases: TGTGCCAGCAGTGGAGTGGCAGATACGCAGTATTTT. Amino acids: CASSGVADTQYF. The J gene is TRBJ2-3, the V gene TRBV2; the D is unclear. CDR1 is SNHLY and CDR2 is FYNNEI in the germline V gene. V was pared by 4 bases and J by 4 bases, with 6 bases between. CDR3 length equals 12 residues.

The CDR3, as DNA: TGTGCCAGCAGTACAACCCCACAACAGGGGAGGACCTACAATGAGCAGTTCTTC. Encoded protein: CASSTTPQQGRTYNEQFF. The chain has TRBV27 and TRBJ2-1, with D possibly TRBD1 on 7 matching bases. The CDR3 extends over 18 amino acids. Per the germline V gene, CDR1 is MNHEY and CDR2 is SMNVEV (reference sequence). Trimming pared 5 bases from V and 2 bases from J, leaving 22 bases between.

V usage is TRBV21-1 and J usage is TRBJ2-1; the listed D gene, TRBD1, was not tested against the DNA. TRBV21-1 is given as a pseudogene. CDR3 length equals 15 residues. Here the CDR3 reads CASSLRDISYNEQFF. DNA for the CDR3: TGTGCCAGCTCCTTACGGGACATATCCTACAATGAGCAGTTCTTC.

This clone was counted once. The chain joins TRBV27 to TRBJ2-7; 7 bases fit TRBD1. The CDR3 covers 16 residues. V lost 3 bases to trimming and J lost 2 bases; unmatched junction nucleotides: 10. Per germline, CDR1 MNHEY and CDR2 SMNVEV (reference sequence). The CDR3, as DNA: TGTGCCAGCAGTTTTATTTCAGGGCAGGGGGCCTACGAGCAGTACTTC. Translating it yields CASSFISGQGAYEQYF.

This rearrangement joins TRBV27 to TRBJ1-1, with D unresolved. The germline V gene encodes CDR1 MNHEY and CDR2 SMNVEV (reference sequence). V dropped 4 bases and J dropped 2 bases, with 8 bases sitting between them. The CDR3 runs 13 residues. CDR3 nucleotides: TGTGCCAGCAGTTATACGGGAAACACTGAAGCTTTCTTT. It is translated as CASSYTGNTEAFF.

This clone was seen a single time. This rearrangement joins TRBV20-1 to TRBJ1-1; D unclear. This CDR3 spans 11 amino acids. V was clipped by 5 bases and J by 8 bases, with 12 bases between them. The germline CDR1 and CDR2 sequences are DFQATT and SNEGSKA (reference sequence). CDR3 region: CSAHPLLEAFF. As DNA, the CDR3 is TGCAGTGCTCACCCCCTACTAGAAGCTTTCTTT.

The chain couples TRBV4-3 to TRBJ1-1, with 7 bases lining up with TRBD1. The CDR3 length is 15 residues. V shed 1 base, J shed 1 base, and the junction held 3 bases outside the gene matches. Germline CDR1 LGHNA, CDR2 YSLEER. CDR3 region: CASSQAGTANTEAFF. The CDR3 nucleotides read TGCGCCAGCAGCCAAGCCGGGACAGCGAACACTGAAGCTTTCTTT.

The chain carries TRBV7-9 and TRBJ2-1, with 11 positions matching TRBD2. Per germline, CDR1 SEHNR and CDR2 FQNEAQ (reference sequence). After removal of 4 bases from V and 8 bases from J, the junction contained 10 bases not matched to a gene. This CDR3 spans 16 amino acids. The CDR3 region has the DNA TGTGCCAGCAGCTCCCCCGGGACTAGCGGCTTCCATGAGCAGTTCTTC. Translating gives CASSSPGTSGFHEQFF.

The rearrangement links TRBV2 to TRBJ2-3; D is perhaps TRBD2 (5 bases). With 7 bases removed from V and 8 bases from J, the gap between germline ends came to 10 bases. This CDR3 region has 11 residues. CDR1 SNHLY and CDR2 FYNNEI come from the germline V gene. The CDR3: CASISGGTQYF. In nucleotides, the CDR3 is TGTGCCAGCATCAGCGGTGGTACGCAGTATTTT.

CDR3 sequence reads: CASSLTGATLAYAYEQYF. In nucleotides, the CDR3 is TGCGCCAGCAGCTTGACAGGCGCTACCCTCGCCTACGCCTACGAGCAGTACTTC. The chain joins TRBV5-1 to TRBJ2-7; D possibly corresponds to TRBD1 (5 bases). Deletions cut 1 base from V and 2 bases from J, with 22 bases between. The CDR3 totals 18 residues. Germline CDR1 and CDR2: SGHRS and YFSETQ.

This clone appeared once. This CDR3 is CASSLAPTSGSNEQFF. The CDR3, as DNA: TGCGCCAGCAGCTTGGCCCCGACTAGCGGGAGCAATGAGCAGTTCTTC. The chain carries TRBV5-1 and TRBJ2-1; 12 nucleotides agree with TRBD2. After removal of 0 bases from V and 6 bases from J, the junction contained 4 bases not matched to a gene. CDR1 SGHRS and CDR2 YFSETQ come from the germline V gene. The CDR3 covers 16 residues.